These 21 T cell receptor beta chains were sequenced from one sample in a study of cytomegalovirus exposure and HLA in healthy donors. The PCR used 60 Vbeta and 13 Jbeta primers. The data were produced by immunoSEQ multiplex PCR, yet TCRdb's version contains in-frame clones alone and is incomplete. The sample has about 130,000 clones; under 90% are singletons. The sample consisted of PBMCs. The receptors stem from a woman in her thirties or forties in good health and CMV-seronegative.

CDR3 amino acids: CATTPTGNTEAFF. The CDR3 bases are TGTGCCACGACGCCCACAGGGAACACTGAAGCTTTCTTT. The V call is TRBV6-1, the J call TRBJ1-1, with a possible D match to TRBD1 (5 bases). CDR3 length equals 13 residues. V lost 10 bases and J lost 1, with 13 bases in between. Germline V gene lookup returns CDR1 MNHNS and CDR2 SASEGT.

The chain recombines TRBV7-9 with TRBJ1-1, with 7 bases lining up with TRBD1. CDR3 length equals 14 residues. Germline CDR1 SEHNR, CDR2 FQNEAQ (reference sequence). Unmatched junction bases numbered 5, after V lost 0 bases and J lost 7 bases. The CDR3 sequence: CASSLAIGDSEAFF. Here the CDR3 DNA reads TGTGCCAGCAGCTTAGCGATCGGGGACAGTGAAGCTTTCTTT.

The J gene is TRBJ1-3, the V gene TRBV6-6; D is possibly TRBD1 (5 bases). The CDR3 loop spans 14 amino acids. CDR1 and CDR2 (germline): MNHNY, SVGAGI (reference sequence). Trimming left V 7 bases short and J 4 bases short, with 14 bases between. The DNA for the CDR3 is TGTGCCAGCACTCGGGGGGGGTGGGGAAACACCATATATTTT. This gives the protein CASTRGGWGNTIYF.

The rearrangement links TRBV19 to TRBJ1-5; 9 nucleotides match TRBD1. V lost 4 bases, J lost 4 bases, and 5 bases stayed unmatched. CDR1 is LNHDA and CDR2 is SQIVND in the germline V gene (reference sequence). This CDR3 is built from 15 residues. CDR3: CASSRGDRGNQPQHF. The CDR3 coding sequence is TGTGCCAGTAGTAGGGGCGACAGGGGGAATCAGCCCCAGCATTTT.

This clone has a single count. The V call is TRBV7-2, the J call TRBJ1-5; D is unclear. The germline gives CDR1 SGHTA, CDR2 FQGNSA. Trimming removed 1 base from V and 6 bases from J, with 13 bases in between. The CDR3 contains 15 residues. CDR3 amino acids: CASSLGALNGQPQHF. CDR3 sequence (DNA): TGTGCCAGCAGCTTAGGTGCCCTAAATGGTCAGCCCCAGCATTTT.

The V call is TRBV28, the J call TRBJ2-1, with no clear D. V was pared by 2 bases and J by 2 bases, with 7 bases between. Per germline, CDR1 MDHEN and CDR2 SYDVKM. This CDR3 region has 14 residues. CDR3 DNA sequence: TGTGCCAGCAGTTTAAGTAGTCCCTACAATGAGCAGTTCTTC. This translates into CASSLSSPYNEQFF.

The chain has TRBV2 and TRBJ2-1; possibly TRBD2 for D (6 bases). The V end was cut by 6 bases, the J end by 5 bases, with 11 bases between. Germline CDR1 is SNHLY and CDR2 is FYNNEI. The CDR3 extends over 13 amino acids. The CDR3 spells CASSSGLHNEQFF. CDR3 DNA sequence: TGTGCCAGCAGCTCGGGACTCCACAATGAGCAGTTCTTC.

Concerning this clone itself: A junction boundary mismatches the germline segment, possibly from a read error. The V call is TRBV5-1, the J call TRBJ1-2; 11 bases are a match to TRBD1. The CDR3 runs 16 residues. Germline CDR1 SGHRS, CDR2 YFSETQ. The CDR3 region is CARSSEGTGGGGGYTF. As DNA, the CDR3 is TGCGCCCGCAGCTCTGAGGGGACAGGGGGAGGCGGTGGCTACACCTTC.

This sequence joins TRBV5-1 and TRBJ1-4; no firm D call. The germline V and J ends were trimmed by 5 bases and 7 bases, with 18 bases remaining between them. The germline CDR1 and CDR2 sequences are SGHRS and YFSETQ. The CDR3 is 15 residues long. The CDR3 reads CASRLDRYGGEKLFF. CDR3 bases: TGCGCCAGCAGACTGGACCGTTACGGAGGTGAAAAACTGTTTTTT.

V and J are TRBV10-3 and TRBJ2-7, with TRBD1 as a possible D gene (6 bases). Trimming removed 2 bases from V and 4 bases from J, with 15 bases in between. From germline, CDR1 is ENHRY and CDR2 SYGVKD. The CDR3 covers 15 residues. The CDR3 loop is CAISEIRDKPYEQYF. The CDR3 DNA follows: TGTGCCATCAGTGAGATTAGGGACAAACCATACGAGCAGTACTTC.

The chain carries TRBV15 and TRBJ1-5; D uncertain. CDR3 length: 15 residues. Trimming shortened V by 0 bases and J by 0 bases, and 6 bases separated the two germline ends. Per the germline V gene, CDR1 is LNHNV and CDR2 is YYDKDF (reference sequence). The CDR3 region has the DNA TGTGCCACCAGCAGAGATCTCGGTAGCAATCAGCCCCAGCATTTT. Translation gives CATSRDLGSNQPQHF.

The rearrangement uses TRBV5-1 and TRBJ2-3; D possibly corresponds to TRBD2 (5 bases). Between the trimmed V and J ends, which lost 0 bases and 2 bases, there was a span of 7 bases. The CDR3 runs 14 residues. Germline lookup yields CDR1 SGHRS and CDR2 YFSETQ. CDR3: CASSLVGATDTQYF. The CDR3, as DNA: TGCGCCAGCAGCTTGGTGGGAGCCACAGATACGCAGTATTTT.

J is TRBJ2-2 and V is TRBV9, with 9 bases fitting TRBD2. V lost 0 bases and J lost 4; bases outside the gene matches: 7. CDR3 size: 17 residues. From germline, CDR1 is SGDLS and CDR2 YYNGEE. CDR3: CASSVAGGGAVTGELFF. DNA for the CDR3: TGTGCCAGCAGCGTAGCTGGCGGGGGGGCCGTCACCGGGGAGCTGTTTTTT.

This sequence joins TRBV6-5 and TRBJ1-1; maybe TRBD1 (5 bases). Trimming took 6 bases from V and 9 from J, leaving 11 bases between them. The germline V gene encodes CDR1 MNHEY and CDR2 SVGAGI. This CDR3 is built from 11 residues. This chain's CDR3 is CASSQGAKAFF. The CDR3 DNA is TGTGCCAGCAGCCAAGGGGCGAAAGCTTTCTTT.

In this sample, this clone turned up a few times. CDR3 in DNA: TGTGCCAGTAGTTCCGGGACAGCAACTAATGAAAAACTGTTTTTT. This encodes CASSSGTATNEKLFF. The rearrangement uses TRBV19 and TRBJ1-4, with 7 bases lining up with TRBD1. The CDR3 has 15 residues. V dropped 5 bases and J dropped 0; count of bases not matched to a gene: 3. Germline V gene lookup returns CDR1 LNHDA and CDR2 SQIVND (reference sequence).

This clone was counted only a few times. The CDR3 region is CASSLVQGAFSLKVNEQFF. DNA for the CDR3: TGTGCCAGCAGTTTAGTGCAGGGGGCCTTCTCCCTTAAGGTCAATGAGCAGTTCTTC. This chain links TRBV28 with TRBJ2-1; 8 nucleotides line up with TRBD1. Per the germline V gene, CDR1 is MDHEN and CDR2 is SYDVKM. The V and J ends lost 2 bases and 6 bases, in that order; junction bases with no gene match: 18. This CDR3 comprises 19 residues.

CDR3 region: CASNPGGLAGQFF. CDR3 coding DNA: TGTGCCAGTAACCCGGGAGGACTAGCGGGGCAGTTCTTC. The chain is built from TRBV19 and TRBJ2-1, with 11 positions matching TRBD2. V dropped 7 bases and J dropped 12; count of bases not matched to a gene: 8. The CDR3 extends over 13 amino acids. Germline CDR1 and CDR2: LNHDA and SQIVND (reference sequence).

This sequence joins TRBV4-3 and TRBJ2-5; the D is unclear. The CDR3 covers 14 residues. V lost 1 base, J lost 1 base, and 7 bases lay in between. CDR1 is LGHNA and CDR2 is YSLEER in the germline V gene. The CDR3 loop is CASSQGQRQETQYF. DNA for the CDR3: TGCGCCAGCAGCCAAGGGCAGCGCCAAGAGACCCAGTACTTC.

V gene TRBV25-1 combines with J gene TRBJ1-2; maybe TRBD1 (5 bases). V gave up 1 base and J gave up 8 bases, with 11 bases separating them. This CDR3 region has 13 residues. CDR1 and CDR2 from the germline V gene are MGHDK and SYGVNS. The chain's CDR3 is CASSEWGRYGYTF. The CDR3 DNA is TGTGCCAGCAGTGAATGGGGCAGGTACGGCTACACCTTC.

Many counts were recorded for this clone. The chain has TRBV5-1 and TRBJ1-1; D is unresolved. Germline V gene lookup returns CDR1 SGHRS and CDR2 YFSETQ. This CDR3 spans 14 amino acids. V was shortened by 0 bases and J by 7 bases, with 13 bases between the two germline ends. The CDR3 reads CASSLESGRGEAFF. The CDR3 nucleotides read TGCGCCAGCAGCTTGGAATCTGGGCGGGGTGAAGCTTTCTTT. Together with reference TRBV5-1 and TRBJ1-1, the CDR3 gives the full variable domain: KAGVTQTPRYLIKTRGQQVTLSCSPISGHRSVSWYQQTPGQGLQFLFEYFSETQRNKGNFPGRFSGRQFSNSRSEMNVSTLELGDSALYLCASSLESGRGEAFFGQGTRLTVV.

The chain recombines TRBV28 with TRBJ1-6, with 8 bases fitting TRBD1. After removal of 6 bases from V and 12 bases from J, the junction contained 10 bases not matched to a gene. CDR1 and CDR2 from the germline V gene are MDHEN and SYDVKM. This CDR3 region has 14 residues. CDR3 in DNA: TGTGCCAGCAGCCCCGGACAGGGCGCTTTACCCCTCCACTTT. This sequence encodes CASSPGQGALPLHF.